Presented here are 8 T cell receptor beta chains from one specimen sequenced in a study of blood T cell repertoires in COVID-19. Assay used: immunoSEQ multiplex PCR; TCRdb lists only in-frame clones, some missing. The profile covers some 100,000 clones, with 85% to 90% appearing a single time and 19% taken by the ten largest. Sample: peripheral blood. The origin of the receptors is a human donor with acute or convalescent COVID-19. The donor label of this sample is uncertain.

This clone was recorded only once. The rearrangement links TRBV19 to TRBJ2-3, with 13 bases identical to TRBD2. The CDR3 contains 18 residues. V shed 5 bases, J shed 0 bases, and the junction held 8 bases outside the gene matches. The germline V gene has CDR1 LNHDA and CDR2 SQIVND (reference sequence). Written as DNA, the CDR3 is TGTGCCAGTAGTCCTACTAGCGGGAGGGTTTTTAGCACAGATACGCAGTATTTT. Its translation is CASSPTSGRVFSTDTQYF.

CDR3 in amino acids: CASSQDGSGGETQYF. The CDR3 nucleotides are TGTGCCAGCAGCCAAGATGGTAGCGGGGGAGAGACCCAGTACTTC. The chain joins TRBV4-2 to TRBJ2-5; TRBD2 agrees at 9 bases. The CDR3 spans 15 residues. Trimming took 0 bases from V and 4 from J; bases not matched to a gene: 3. Germline V gives CDR1 LGHNA, CDR2 YNFKEQ.

V is TRBV7-3 and J is TRBJ1-1; D is unclear. The ends were cut back, 5 bases at V and 3 bases at J, with 19 bases in the middle. This CDR3 comprises 16 residues. CDR1 and CDR2 from the germline V gene are SGHTA and FQGTGA. The CDR3 DNA sequence: TGTGCCAGCAGCCCAATCGGGCCCCCCGGGGACACTGAAGCTTTCTTT. This sequence encodes CASSPIGPPGDTEAFF.

The V and J genes are TRBV19 and TRBJ2-2; 8 nucleotides match TRBD2. The trim removed 7 bases at V and 4 bases at J, leaving 14 bases unmatched. The CDR3 length is 17 residues. The germline CDR1 and CDR2 sequences are LNHDA and SQIVND (reference sequence). CDR3 residues: CASTPGRAGGLTGELFF. Here the CDR3 DNA reads TGTGCCAGTACCCCCGGGCGGGCGGGGGGCCTCACCGGGGAGCTGTTTTTT.

V is TRBV3-1 (or the pseudogene TRBV3-2) and J is TRBJ2-1, with 7 bases matching TRBD2. Germline CDR1 LGHDT, CDR2 YNNKEL (reference sequence). This CDR3 is 17 amino acids long. J lost 0 bases, V lost 0 bases, and 5 bases had no gene match. This CDR3 reads CASSQDGGWISYNEQFF. In DNA form, the CDR3 reads TGTGCCAGCAGCCAAGACGGGGGGTGGATCTCCTACAATGAGCAGTTCTTC.

This clone has more than one count but fewer than ten. The rearrangement uses TRBV11-2 and TRBJ2-7; D not certain. The CDR3 loop spans 12 amino acids. The V end was cut by 1 base, the J end by 3 bases, with 4 bases between. The germline CDR1 and CDR2 sequences are SGHAT and FQNNGV. The CDR3 nucleotides read TGTGCCAGCAGCTTAGGTTACTACGAGCAGTACTTC. It codes for CASSLGYYEQYF.

The V gene is TRBV5-4, the J gene TRBJ1-2, with 9 bases that match TRBD1. J lost 6 bases, V lost 5 bases, and 5 bases had no gene match. Germline V gene sequence: CDR1 SGHNT, CDR2 YYREEE (reference sequence). CDR3 length: 13 amino acids. In nucleotides, the CDR3 is TGTGCCAGCAGTTTACAGGGGGCGGATGGCTACACCTTC. It is translated as CASSLQGADGYTF.

This clone was counted once. The rearrangement links TRBV28 to TRBJ1-2; 7 bases align to TRBD1. The CDR3 is 13 residues long. Germline lookup yields CDR1 MDHEN and CDR2 SYDVKM. V shed 10 bases and J 7 bases; nucleotides not matched to a gene: 12. CDR3 DNA sequence: TGTGCCACCCCCCGTAGACAGGGTAGTGGCTACACCTTC. Translating gives CATPRRQGSGYTF.